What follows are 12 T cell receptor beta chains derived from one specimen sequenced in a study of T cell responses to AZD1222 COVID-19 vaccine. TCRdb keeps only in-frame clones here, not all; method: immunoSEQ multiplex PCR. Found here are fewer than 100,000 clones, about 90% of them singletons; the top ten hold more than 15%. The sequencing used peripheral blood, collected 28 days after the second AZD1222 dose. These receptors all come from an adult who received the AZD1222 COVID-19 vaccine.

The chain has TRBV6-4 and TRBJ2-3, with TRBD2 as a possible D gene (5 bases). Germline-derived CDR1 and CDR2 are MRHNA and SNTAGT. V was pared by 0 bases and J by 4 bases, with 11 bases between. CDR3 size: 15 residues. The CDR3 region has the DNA TGTGCCAGCAGTGACTCAGGCCTAGCTGCAGATACGCAGTATTTT. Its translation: CASSDSGLAADTQYF.

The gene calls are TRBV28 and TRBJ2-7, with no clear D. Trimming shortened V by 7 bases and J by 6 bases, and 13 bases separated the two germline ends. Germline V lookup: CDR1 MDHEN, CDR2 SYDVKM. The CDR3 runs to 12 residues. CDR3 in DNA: TGTGCCAGCACGACCCAAGGGTTCGAGCAGTACTTC. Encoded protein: CASTTQGFEQYF.

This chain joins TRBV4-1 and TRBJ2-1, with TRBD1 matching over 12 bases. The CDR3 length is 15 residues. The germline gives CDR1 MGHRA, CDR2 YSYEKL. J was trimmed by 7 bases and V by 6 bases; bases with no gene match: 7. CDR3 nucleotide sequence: TGCGCCAGCAGTCCCGGGACAGGGGGCGTAAATGAGCAGTTCTTC. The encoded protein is CASSPGTGGVNEQFF.

The DNA for the CDR3 is TGCGCCAGCAGTTCCAACAGGGCGGGTAAGACTGAAGCTTTCTTT. Its translation is CASSSNRAGKTEAFF. The chain joins TRBV10-1 to TRBJ1-1; tentative D call: TRBD1 (6 bases). CDR1 and CDR2 (germline): WNHNN, SYGVQD (reference sequence). The CDR3 length is 15 residues. V dropped 5 bases and J dropped 5 bases, with 18 bases sitting between them.

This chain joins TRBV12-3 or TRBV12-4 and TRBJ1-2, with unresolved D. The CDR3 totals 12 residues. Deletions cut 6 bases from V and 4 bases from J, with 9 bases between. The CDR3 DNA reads TGTGCCAGCAGCCCGAGACCCTATGGCTACACCTTC. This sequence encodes CASSPRPYGYTF.

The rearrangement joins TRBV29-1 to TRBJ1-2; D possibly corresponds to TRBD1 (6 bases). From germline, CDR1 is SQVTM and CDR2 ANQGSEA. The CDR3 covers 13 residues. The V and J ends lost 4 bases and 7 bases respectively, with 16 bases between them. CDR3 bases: TGCAGCGTTGGAGGGACACAGCGGGCTGGCTACACCTTC. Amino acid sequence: CSVGGTQRAGYTF.

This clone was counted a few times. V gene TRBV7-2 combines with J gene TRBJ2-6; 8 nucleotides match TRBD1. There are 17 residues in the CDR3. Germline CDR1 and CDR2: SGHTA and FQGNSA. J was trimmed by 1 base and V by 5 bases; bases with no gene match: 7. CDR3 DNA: TGTGCCAGCAGCCCAGGACAGGGTAGGTCTGGGGCCAACGTCCTGACTTTC. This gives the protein CASSPGQGRSGANVLTF.

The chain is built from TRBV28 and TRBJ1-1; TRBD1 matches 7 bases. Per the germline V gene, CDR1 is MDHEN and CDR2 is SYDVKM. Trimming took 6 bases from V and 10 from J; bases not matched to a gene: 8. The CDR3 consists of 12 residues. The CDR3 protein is CASSPPTGRAFF. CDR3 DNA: TGTGCCAGCAGCCCTCCGACAGGGCGAGCTTTCTTT.

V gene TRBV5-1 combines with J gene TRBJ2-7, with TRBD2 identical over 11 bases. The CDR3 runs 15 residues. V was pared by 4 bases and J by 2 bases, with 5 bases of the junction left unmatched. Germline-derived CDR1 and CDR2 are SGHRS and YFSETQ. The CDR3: CASSAGTSGPYEQYF. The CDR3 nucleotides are TGCGCCAGCAGCGCTGGGACTAGCGGCCCCTACGAGCAGTACTTC.

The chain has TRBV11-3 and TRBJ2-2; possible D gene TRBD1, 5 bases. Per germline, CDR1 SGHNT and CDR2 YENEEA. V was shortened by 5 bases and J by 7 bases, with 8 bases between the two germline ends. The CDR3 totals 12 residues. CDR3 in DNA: TGTGCCAGCAGCCTGACAGACGGGGAGCTGTTTTTT. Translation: CASSLTDGELFF.

The CDR3 DNA follows: TGTGCCAGCAGCGGTGACTTAGCCAAAAACATTCAGTACTTC. It is translated as CASSGDLAKNIQYF. The rearrangement links TRBV9 to TRBJ2-4; D unresolved. The V gene's germline CDR1 is SGDLS and CDR2 YYNGEE. The V end lost 3 bases, the J end lost 0 bases, and 7 bases lay between the germline ends. The CDR3 sequence is 14 residues long. The variable domain in full, with the rest retrieved from reference TRBV9 and TRBJ2-4, is DSGVTQTPKHLITATGQRVTLRCSPRSGDLSVYWYQQSLDQGLQFLIQYYNGEERAKGNILERFSAQQFPDLHSELNLSSLELGDSALYFCASSGDLAKNIQYFGAGTRLSVL.

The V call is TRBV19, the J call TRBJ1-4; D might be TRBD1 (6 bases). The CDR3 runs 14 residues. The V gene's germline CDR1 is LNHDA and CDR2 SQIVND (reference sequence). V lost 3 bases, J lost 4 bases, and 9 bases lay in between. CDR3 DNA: TGTGCCAGTAGTATCGGACAGCATAATGAAAAACTGTTTTTT. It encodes CASSIGQHNEKLFF. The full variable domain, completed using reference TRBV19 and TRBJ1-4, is DGGITQSPKYLFRKEGQNVTLSCEQNLNHDAMYWYRQDPGQGLRLIYYSQIVNDFQKGDIAEGYSVSREKKESFPLTVTSAQKNPTAFYLCASSIGQHNEKLFFGSGTQLSVL.